These 19 T cell receptor beta chains share one sample of origin, sequenced in a study of shared clonotypes between healthy human individuals (dated by TCRdb to about 2020). The library was produced with the immunoSEQ multiplex PCR assay. TCRdb re-hosts the immuneACCESS table, in-frame sequences only. Its copies lack some clones; in the studies checked, an unresolved V gene accounts for under half of them, and the cause for the rest is not known. The sample includes more than 600,000 clones, with around 90% observed a single time. The ten largest account for approximately 22% of the sample. CD8 naive samples were CD45RO-negative cells positively selected for CCR7, giving a CD45RA+CCR7+ population that excluded TemRA cells. Material for sequencing was naive CD8+ T cells sorted from blood. Read against the paper, the sample's cell subset or site label means: CD45RA+CCR7+. These receptors originate from a man younger than 40 in good health.

The CDR3 region has the DNA TGCAGCGCGTTTGGGTCTGGAAACACCATATATTTT. This codes for CSAFGSGNTIYF. The rearrangement joins TRBV29-1 to TRBJ1-3; no reliable D call. The CDR3 has 12 residues. Per germline, CDR1 SQVTM and CDR2 ANQGSEA. V dropped 7 bases and J dropped 1 base, with 8 bases sitting between them.

V is TRBV15 and J is TRBJ2-7; D is perhaps TRBD1 (5 bases). Germline CDR1 reads LNHNV; CDR2 reads YYDKDF (reference sequence). V was pared by 5 bases and J by 2 bases, with 19 bases between. The length of the CDR3 is 16 residues. CDR3 nucleotide sequence: TGTGCCACCAGCCGGATTAGATCAGGGTATCCCTACGAGCAGTACTTC. Translation gives CATSRIRSGYPYEQYF.

CDR3 sequence reads: CASSPPQREDTGELFF. The CDR3 region has the DNA TGTGCCAGCAGCCCCCCTCAGCGGGAGGACACCGGGGAGCTGTTTTTT. The chain couples TRBV28 to TRBJ2-2; 9 bases match TRBD2. Germline assignment: CDR1 MDHEN and CDR2 SYDVKM. This CDR3 is 16 amino acids long. Trimming took 6 bases from V and 3 from J; bases not matched to a gene: 8.

This chain connects TRBV7-9 to TRBJ2-7; TRBD1 matches 7 bases. The CDR3 spans 15 residues. The germline V gene has CDR1 SEHNR and CDR2 FQNEAQ (reference sequence). V was clipped by 1 base and J by 4 bases; unmatched bases: 7. CDR3 in amino acids: CASSLVPGTVYEQYF. The CDR3 DNA reads TGTGCCAGCAGCTTAGTTCCAGGGACAGTGTACGAGCAGTACTTC.

V and J are TRBV29-1 and TRBJ2-5; no clear D. Trimming left V 2 bases short and J 9 bases short, with 13 bases between. The CDR3 contains 12 residues. CDR1 SQVTM and CDR2 ANQGSEA come from the germline V gene. The CDR3 bases are TGCAGCGTTGAATCGCAGCTCCAGCCCCAGTACTTC. The encoded protein is CSVESQLQPQYF.

The chain uses TRBV11-2 and TRBJ2-5, with TRBD2 identical over 8 bases. The CDR3 loop spans 18 amino acids. Germline CDR1 reads SGHAT; CDR2 reads FQNNGV. J gave up 5 bases and V 2 bases, and 16 bases lay outside the gene matches. The DNA for the CDR3 is TGTGCCAGCAGCTTAAAGGTTCGACTAGCGAGAAAGTGGGAGACCCAGTACTTC. Amino acids: CASSLKVRLARKWETQYF.

Here the CDR3 DNA reads TGTGCCAGCAGCCCCCTGGCGGGAGTTCGTTTTAAGTTCTTC. This translates into CASSPLAGVRFKFF. This chain links TRBV14 with TRBJ2-1, with 7 bases lining up with TRBD2. J gave up 14 bases and V 4 bases, and 14 bases lay outside the gene matches. Germline V CDR1 and CDR2: SGHDN, FVKESK. The CDR3 has 14 residues.

The chain carries TRBV9 and TRBJ2-7, with 13 bases fitting TRBD2. V dropped 3 bases and J dropped 3; count of bases not matched to a gene: 6. Germline CDR1 reads SGDLS; CDR2 reads YYNGEE. CDR3 length: 16 amino acids. The DNA for the CDR3 is TGTGCCAGCAGCGGGCGGACTAGCGGGAGTGTCTACGAGCAGTACTTC. Translation gives CASSGRTSGSVYEQYF.

This chain links TRBV7-8 with TRBJ2-1, with 10 bases identical to TRBD2. The CDR3 runs 20 residues. Germline V gives CDR1 SGHVS, CDR2 FQNEAQ. Trimming at V came to 5 bases and at J to 2 bases, leaving 18 bases not matched to a gene. The CDR3 reads CASSPGQGLAGEPPYNEQFF. Written as DNA, the CDR3 is TGTGCCAGCAGCCCCGGACAGGGTCTAGCGGGAGAGCCCCCCTACAATGAGCAGTTCTTC.

The chain is built from TRBV7-9 and TRBJ2-7; possibly TRBD1 or TRBD2 for D (5 bases each). Germline V gene lookup returns CDR1 SEHNR and CDR2 FQNEAQ (reference sequence). The CDR3 consists of 15 residues. V was clipped by 5 bases and J by 2 bases, with 16 bases between them. The CDR3, as DNA: TGTGCCAGCAGCGAGGACCGGGACGCCCCCTACGAGCAGTACTTC. Its translation: CASSEDRDAPYEQYF.

The V gene is TRBV7-6, the J gene TRBJ2-2; D not resolved. Germline assignment: CDR1 SGHVS and CDR2 FNYEAQ. Between the trimmed V and J ends, which lost 0 bases and 5 bases, there was a span of 4 bases. CDR3 length: 13 amino acids. CDR3 residues: CASSLASTGELFF. The CDR3 DNA reads TGTGCCAGCAGCTTAGCCTCGACCGGGGAGCTGTTTTTT.

This clone was recorded only once. The chain joins TRBV11-2 to TRBJ2-7; TRBD2 agrees at 14 bases. The CDR3 runs to 15 residues. V trimming: 5 bases; J trimming: 6 bases; junction bases outside the gene matches: 6. Per germline, CDR1 SGHAT and CDR2 FQNNGV. CDR3 bases: TGTGCCAGCAGCCTACGGACTAGCGGGAGGACCGAGCAGTACTTC. Translation gives CASSLRTSGRTEQYF.

J is TRBJ1-3 and V is TRBV2; D call uncertain. CDR3 length: 15 residues. The germline V and J ends were trimmed by 10 bases and 2 bases, with 18 bases remaining between them. Germline V gene data show CDR1 as SNHLY and CDR2 as FYNNEI. The CDR3 sequence is CATFAGPSTGNTIYF. The CDR3 coding sequence is TGTGCCACATTCGCTGGTCCAAGCACTGGAAACACCATATATTTT.

The chain has TRBV7-9 and TRBJ2-1; 13 bases line up with TRBD2. CDR3 length equals 16 residues. Trimming cost V 7 bases and J 7 bases; bases outside gene matches: 10. Germline V gene data show CDR1 as SEHNR and CDR2 as FQNEAQ (reference sequence). The CDR3 loop reads CASTAGLAGDVNEQFF. As DNA, the CDR3 is TGTGCCAGCACCGCTGGACTAGCGGGAGATGTTAATGAGCAGTTCTTC.

The chain recombines TRBV15 with TRBJ2-3, with 10 positions matching TRBD2. The germline gives CDR1 LNHNV, CDR2 YYDKDF (reference sequence). The CDR3 length is 17 residues. The V and J ends lost 0 bases and 0 bases, in that order; junction bases with no gene match: 3. The CDR3 loop reads CATSREGLAASTDTQYF. DNA of the CDR3: TGTGCCACCAGCAGAGAAGGACTAGCGGCTAGCACAGATACGCAGTATTTT.

V gene TRBV2 combines with J gene TRBJ2-3; unclear D gene. Germline V gene lookup returns CDR1 SNHLY and CDR2 FYNNEI. Trimming took off 5 bases at V and 2 bases at J, with 14 bases between the two ends. CDR3 size: 15 residues. The CDR3 sequence is CASSSPDGYTDTQYF. The DNA for the CDR3 is TGTGCCAGCAGTTCGCCGGACGGGTACACAGATACGCAGTATTTT. Full variable domain (outside the CDR3, taken from reference TRBV2 and TRBJ2-3): EPEVTQTPSHQVTQMGQEVILRCVPISNHLYFYWYRQILGQKVEFLVSFYNNEISEKSEIFDDQFSVERPDGSNFTLKIRSTKLEDSAMYFCASSSPDGYTDTQYFGPGTRLTVL.

The DNA of the CDR3 is TGCGCCAGCAGCCAAGAGGGGGGCGAACAAGAGACCCAGTACTTC. It translates to CASSQEGGEQETQYF. The chain joins TRBV4-1 to TRBJ2-5; D may correspond to TRBD1 or TRBD2 (6 bases each). V lost 0 bases to trimming and J lost 2 bases, with 10 bases between them. CDR3 length: 15 residues. The germline CDR1 and CDR2 sequences are MGHRA and YSYEKL.

This clone appeared a few times. An end of the junction differs from the germline gene, which may be a read error. J is TRBJ2-7 and V is TRBV29-1; D is unclear. The germline CDR1 and CDR2 sequences are SQVTM and ANQGSEA. The CDR3 runs to 12 residues. CDR3 loop: CSVKEPSYEQYF. The CDR3 nucleotides are TGCAGCGTTAAAGAACCCTCCTACGAGCAGTACTTC.

J is TRBJ2-1 and V is TRBV5-5; D possibly corresponds to TRBD1 (6 bases). Trimming left V 0 bases short and J 10 bases short, with 14 bases between. The germline V gene has CDR1 SGHKS and CDR2 YYEKEE (reference sequence). The CDR3 runs 14 residues. Here the CDR3 reads CASSLGGGIGEQFF. As DNA, the CDR3 is TGTGCCAGCAGCTTGGGTGGGGGCATTGGCGAGCAGTTCTTC.